What follows are 3 T cell receptor beta chains derived from one specimen sequenced in a study of identical twins. TCRdb processed the 5' RACE reads anew with MiXCR; each CDR3 protein has one entry. The table records more than 350,000 distinct CDR3 sequences, roughly 9% of them present only once. The material sequenced was naive T cells sorted from blood. The receptors stem from a woman between 50 and 59 years old in good health.

In this sample, this clonotype turned up a few times. The chain links TRBV12-3 or TRBV12-4 to TRBJ2-3; 7 bases line up with TRBD2. This CDR3 has 16 amino acids. The J segment lost 2 bases and the V segment lost 6 bases, leaving 11 bases of the junction unmatched. CDR3 in DNA: TGTGCCAGCAGATACTCGGGACTACCAACCACAGATACGCAGTATTTT. Translating it yields CASRYSGLPTTDTQYF.

There are a few counts of this clonotype. The rearrangement joins TRBV12-3 or TRBV12-4 to TRBJ1-2; 9 bases match TRBD1. The V gene end was trimmed by 5 bases and the J gene end by 7 bases; junction bases not matched to a gene: 5. CDR3 length: 13 amino acids. The CDR3 loop reads CASSPGQGGGYTF. CDR3 DNA sequence: TGTGCCAGCAGTCCGGGACAGGGAGGTGGCTACACCTTC.

Comments on this clonotype: A much bigger clone sits one base away, suggesting this may be a read error. The rearrangement links TRBV12-3 or TRBV12-4 to TRBJ2-5; D tentatively fits TRBD1 or TRBD2 (6 bases each). The CDR3 is 13 amino acids. Deletions cut 7 bases from V and 5 bases from J, with 14 bases between. CDR3 sequence: CASTGGRLETQYF. CDR3 sequence (DNA): TGTGCCAGCACCGGGGGCCGTTTGGAGACCCAGTACTTC.